This record covers a single T cell receptor beta chain. The antigen is not known. The sample originates from a study of radiotherapy plus CTLA-4 blockade in lung cancer. Study outcomes and limitations: Some TCR clones had been derived from tumors. These clones expanded in peripheral blood after radiotherapy plus ipilimumab.

The table came from immunoSEQ multiplex PCR; TCRdb's copy has only in-frame clones and leaves some out. The sample has about 60,000 clones, around four fifths seen once. The source material was peripheral blood, sampled from a patient treated with radiotherapy plus ipilimumab. The source is a human donor with non-small cell lung cancer who had a partial response to radiotherapy plus ipilimumab.

CDR3 DNA: TGTGCCAGCAGCAAACTAGCGGGGGCGTGGGAGCAGTACTTC. This encodes CASSKLAGAWEQYF. The chain links TRBV21-1 to TRBJ2-7; TRBD2 reflects the table's D call only, with no check against the DNA. TRBV21-1 is noted as a pseudogene. The CDR3 length is 14 residues.